This T cell receptor beta chain emerged from a study of molecular identifiers for immune sequencing clone quantification. TCRdb re-analysed the PCR reads in MiXCR, keeping a single row per CDR3 protein. Of about half a million distinct CDR3 sequences in the sample, around 23% were seen once. V lost 8 bases and J lost 0, with 2 bases in between. CDR1 is LNHDA, CDR2 SQIVND, per germline (reference sequence). This CDR3 has 12 amino acids. Based on a CD8+CD4-CCR7+CD45RA+ profile, naive CD8 T cells were sorted. This rearrangement joins TRBV19 to TRBJ2-6; no clear D gene. The specimen was naive CD8+ T cells from blood, with Jurkat cell RNA spiked in. As for subset: FACS-sorted CD8+CD4-CCR7+CD45RA+ naive T cells. The clonotype originates from a human donor in good health. Some libraries in this study had Jurkat cell RNA spiked in. The CDR3 is CASVSGANVLTF. The CDR3, as DNA: TGTGCCAGTGTCTCTGGGGCCAACGTCCTGACTTTC. Full variable domain (rest looked up from reference TRBV19 and TRBJ2-6): DGGITQSPKYLFRKEGQNVTLSCEQNLNHDAMYWYRQDPGQGLRLIYYSQIVNDFQKGDIAEGYSVSREKKESFPLTVTSAQKNPTAFYLCASVSGANVLTFGAGSRLTVL.